This TCR beta chain is drawn from a study of shared clonotypes between healthy human individuals. Study summary: A donor's plate count was three for CD4 naive and three for CD4 memory; CD8 naive had two and CD8 memory one.

This clone was observed a handful of times. V was clipped by 3 bases and J by 4 bases, with 9 bases between them. Germline V gene data show CDR1 as LNHDA and CDR2 as SQIVND (reference sequence). CDR3 length: 13 residues. The authors' processing: With immunoSEQ giving junction-only sequences and no quality scores, filtering differed. Clones were sequenced by immunoSEQ multiplex PCR, and TCRdb holds only the in-frame ones, with some missing. For V, J and clone size, that table is used; D and trimming come from the DNA. The sample includes some 2,500,000 clones, less than 95% of them seen just once. J is TRBJ1-1 and V is TRBV19; TRBD1 might be the D (5 bases). Sequenced: naive CD4+ T cells from PBMCs. Noted subset: CD45RA+ positively selected. This clonotype was obtained from a man aged 18 to 29 in good health. Some clones in this sample may be carry-over from other donors' samples. The CDR3 protein is CASSIDGGTEAFF. CDR3 nucleotides: TGTGCCAGTAGTATTGATGGGGGCACTGAAGCTTTCTTT.